This entry is about one T cell receptor beta chain. TCRdb re-analysed the 5' RACE reads in MiXCR, keeping a single row per CDR3 protein. The sample yields some 390,000 distinct CDR3 sequences, 6.2% seen once. These data originate in a study of T cells after yellow fever vaccination. Germline lookup yields CDR1 DFQATT and CDR2 SNEGSKA (reference sequence). This CDR3 has 12 amino acids. The V gene lost 3 bases and the J gene lost 3 bases, with 6 bases spanning the gap. The gene calls are TRBV20-1 and TRBJ1-5; D remains ambiguous. The source of this sequence is a man between 25 and 39 years old who received the YFV17D yellow fever vaccine. Sequences were derived from PBMCs, sampled 5 days after the yellow fever booster vaccination. As DNA, the CDR3 is TGCAGTGCTAGTATCTTCAATCAGCCCCAGCATTTT. It codes for CSASIFNQPQHF.